Each of the 29 T cell receptor beta chains below was sequenced from the same sample in a study of OX40 agonist ivuxolimab in advanced cancers. Library preparation employed the immunoSEQ multiplex PCR assay. TCRdb stores this immuneACCESS table with in-frame sequences only. Part of the clones is absent; in the studies checked, under half of the shortfall reflects unresolved V genes, and no reason is known for the rest. Recorded for this sample are fewer than 90,000 clones; about 90% of them occurred a single time. The top ten hold about 1.6% of the sample. The source was CD4+ or CD8+ T cells sorted from blood, collected in a trial of the OX40 agonist ivuxolimab. The receptors were gathered from an adult with an advanced solid tumor such as melanoma, head and neck, liver or kidney cancer.

In DNA, the CDR3 is TGTGCCAGCAGTAGGGACAGGGGGCGAGACTATGGCTACACCTTC. This codes for CASSRDRGRDYGYTF. This rearrangement joins TRBV6-5 to TRBJ1-2, with 12 bases fitting TRBD1. The J segment lost 3 bases and the V segment lost 5 bases, leaving 4 bases of the junction unmatched. Germline CDR1 and CDR2: MNHEY and SVGAGI. The CDR3 has 15 residues.

This clone was counted a single time. The chain is built from TRBV27 and TRBJ1-5; D perhaps matches TRBD1 (5 bases). The V end was cut by 3 bases, the J end by 3 bases, with 9 bases between. From germline, CDR1 is MNHEY and CDR2 SMNVEV (reference sequence). The CDR3 is 14 amino acids. DNA of the CDR3: TGTGCCAGCAGTTTCGGGGGACCCAATCAGCCCCAGCATTTT. It specifies CASSFGGPNQPQHF.

The chain combines TRBV7-9 with TRBJ2-7; D uncertain. The CDR3 spans 11 residues. Trimming pared 4 bases from V and 1 base from J, leaving 2 bases between. Germline assignment: CDR1 SEHNR and CDR2 FQNEAQ (reference sequence). CDR3 sequence (DNA): TGTGCCAGCAGCTGGTCCTACGAGCAGTACTTC. It yields the protein CASSWSYEQYF. The full variable domain, rest sourced from reference TRBV7-9 and TRBJ2-7, is DTGVSQNPRHKITKRGQNVTFRCDPISEHNRLYWYRQTLGQGPEFLTYFQNEAQLEKSRLLSDRFSAERPKGSFSTLEIQRTEQGDSAMYLCASSWSYEQYFGPGTRLTVT.

This chain connects TRBV7-2 to TRBJ1-1, with 10 bases aligning to TRBD1. The V gene end was trimmed by 5 bases and the J gene end by 5 bases; junction bases not matched to a gene: 8. CDR1 is SGHTA, CDR2 FQGNSA, per germline. This CDR3 contains 15 residues. The CDR3 spells CASSPDRGRVTEAFF. The CDR3 nucleotides read TGTGCCAGCAGCCCCGACAGGGGGCGGGTTACTGAAGCTTTCTTT. Full variable domain (remainder filled in from reference TRBV7-2 and TRBJ1-1): GAGVSQSPSNKVTEKGKDVELRCDPISGHTALYWYRQSLGQGLEFLIYFQGNSAPDKSGLPSDRFSAERTGGSVSTLTIQRTQQEDSAVYLCASSPDRGRVTEAFFGQGTRLTVV.

This clone was seen more than once but under ten times. This rearrangement joins TRBV10-2 to TRBJ2-5, with a possible D match to TRBD1 (7 bases). Trimming removed 2 bases from V and 5 bases from J, with 15 bases in between. Germline V gene lookup returns CDR1 WSHSY and CDR2 SAAADI. This CDR3 has 15 amino acids. Here the CDR3 DNA reads TGCGCCAGCAGTGAGAGGGGGCGAGGGGGGGAGACCCAGTACTTC. Translation: CASSERGRGGETQYF.

V gene TRBV18 combines with J gene TRBJ2-3, with 10 bases fitting TRBD2. CDR1 and CDR2 (germline): KGHSH, LQKENI. The trim removed 6 bases at V and 2 bases at J, leaving 11 bases unmatched. The CDR3 totals 17 residues. As DNA, the CDR3 is TGTGCCAGCTCCCGCCCTCCTAGCGGGGGTAACACAGATACGCAGTATTTT. This gives the protein CASSRPPSGGNTDTQYF. Based on the CDR3 plus reference TRBV18 and TRBJ2-3, the full variable domain is NAGVMQNPRHLVRRRGQEARLRCSPMKGHSHVYWYRQLPEEGLKFMVYLQKENIIDESGMPKERFSAEFPKEGPSILRIQQVVRGDSAAYFCASSRPPSGGNTDTQYFGPGTRLTVL.

The V and J genes are TRBV18 and TRBJ1-3, with D maybe TRBD1 (5 bases). The CDR3 extends over 16 amino acids. V dropped 3 bases and J dropped 0 bases, with 12 bases sitting between them. Germline CDR1 is KGHSH and CDR2 is LQKENI. Here the CDR3 reads CASSPGDGHSGNTIYF. CDR3 nucleotide sequence: TGTGCCAGCTCACCGGGGGACGGCCACTCTGGAAACACCATATATTTT.

The chain employs TRBV6-1 and TRBJ2-7; D possibly corresponds to TRBD1 (5 bases). This CDR3 has 11 residues. Deletions cut 6 bases from V and 7 bases from J, with 10 bases between. From germline, CDR1 is MNHNS and CDR2 SASEGT. The CDR3 loop reads CASRQVEEQYF. CDR3 bases: TGTGCCAGCAGACAGGTAGAGGAGCAGTACTTC.

The DNA of the CDR3 is TGTGCCAGTACCCCAAGCAGAGCTAGCGCATTCTCTGGGGCCAACGTCCTGACTTTC. Translated: CASTPSRASAFSGANVLTF. The V and J genes are TRBV19 and TRBJ2-6; D possibly corresponds to TRBD2 (6 bases). Germline CDR1 is LNHDA and CDR2 is SQIVND (reference sequence). The CDR3 is 19 residues long. V gave up 7 bases and J gave up 0 bases, with 22 bases separating them.

The chain recombines TRBV7-9 with TRBJ1-1; no reliable D call. The CDR3 runs to 13 residues. V dropped 5 bases and J dropped 1 base, with 8 bases sitting between them. CDR1 SEHNR and CDR2 FQNEAQ come from the germline V gene (reference sequence). The CDR3 region has the DNA TGTGCCAGCAGCCCCATGGGGAACACTGAAGCTTTCTTT. As protein: CASSPMGNTEAFF.

The chain employs TRBV7-9 and TRBJ2-1; D unclear. Trimming took 8 bases from V and 5 from J, leaving 13 bases between them. The CDR3 is 13 amino acids. Germline V gives CDR1 SEHNR, CDR2 FQNEAQ (reference sequence). The CDR3 sequence is CASLLISDNEQFF. DNA of the CDR3: TGTGCCAGCCTCCTTATCTCAGACAATGAGCAGTTCTTC.

V usage is TRBV28 and J usage is TRBJ1-5, with a tentative D call TRBD1 (6 bases). There are 16 residues in the CDR3. Trimming stripped 7 bases from V and 2 bases from J, with 18 bases between. Germline V gene sequence: CDR1 MDHEN, CDR2 SYDVKM. The CDR3: CASTPGLGGGNQPQHF. CDR3 nucleotide sequence: TGTGCCAGCACGCCGGGTTTAGGGGGGGGCAATCAGCCCCAGCATTTT.

The chain joins TRBV9 to TRBJ1-1; D is uncertain. The germline V gene has CDR1 SGDLS and CDR2 YYNGEE. Trimming left V 3 bases short and J 11 bases short, with 20 bases between. The CDR3 is 14 residues long. This chain's CDR3 is CASSERPQASAAFF. Here the CDR3 DNA reads TGTGCCAGCAGCGAACGACCCCAGGCCTCTGCTGCTTTCTTT. Combining the CDR3 with reference TRBV9 and TRBJ1-1 gives the whole variable domain DSGVTQTPKHLITATGQRVTLRCSPRSGDLSVYWYQQSLDQGLQFLIQYYNGEERAKGNILERFSAQQFPDLHSELNLSSLELGDSALYFCASSERPQASAAFFGQGTRLTVV.

CDR3 region: CASSDGQGAGSYEQYF. DNA of the CDR3: TGCGCCAGCAGCGACGGACAGGGGGCAGGATCCTACGAGCAGTACTTC. The chain combines TRBV5-1 with TRBJ2-7, with 11 nucleotides matching TRBD1. V was clipped by 4 bases and J by 1 base; unmatched bases: 7. The CDR3 has 16 amino acids. Germline V gives CDR1 SGHRS, CDR2 YFSETQ.

The chain links TRBV6-4 to TRBJ2-3; no clear D. This CDR3 is 14 amino acids long. V lost 5 bases to trimming and J lost 5 bases, with 14 bases between them. Germline CDR1 reads MRHNA; CDR2 reads SNTAGT. The CDR3 is CASSTGVEGDTQYF. The CDR3, as DNA: TGTGCCAGCAGTACGGGCGTCGAAGGAGATACGCAGTATTTT.

The chain links TRBV19 to TRBJ2-1; D is possibly TRBD1 (5 bases). The V end lost 5 bases, the J end lost 4 bases, and 9 bases lay between the germline ends. The length of the CDR3 is 13 residues. The V gene's germline CDR1 is LNHDA and CDR2 SQIVND (reference sequence). The CDR3 reads CASSLKGYNEQFF. DNA for the CDR3: TGTGCCAGTAGTCTAAAGGGGTACAATGAGCAGTTCTTC.

V gene TRBV5-1 combines with J gene TRBJ2-2; D gene uncertain. Germline CDR1 SGHRS, CDR2 YFSETQ. The CDR3 totals 16 residues. V lost 3 bases and J 0 bases, leaving 12 bases between the germline ends. The CDR3 loop reads CASSSPRAANTGELFF. The CDR3 bases are TGCGCCAGCAGCTCTCCTAGGGCCGCGAACACCGGGGAGCTGTTTTTT.

The chain has TRBV4-1 and TRBJ2-3; 14 nucleotides match TRBD2. The CDR3 totals 20 residues. Germline V gene lookup returns CDR1 MGHRA and CDR2 YSYEKL. The J segment lost 0 bases and the V segment lost 0 bases, leaving 8 bases of the junction unmatched. The CDR3 DNA sequence: TGCGCCAGCAGCCAAGAACTCGGGACTAGCGGGAGCCTAAGCACAGATACGCAGTATTTT. Residues: CASSQELGTSGSLSTDTQYF.

The rearrangement links TRBV5-1 to TRBJ1-2; D may be TRBD1 (6 bases). In germline, CDR1 is SGHRS, CDR2 YFSETQ. This CDR3 has 14 amino acids. V was trimmed by 3 bases and J by 2 bases, leaving 11 bases between them. The DNA of the CDR3 is TGCGCCAGCAGCTCGGACAGTCCAAACTATGGCTACACCTTC. Protein: CASSSDSPNYGYTF.

V gene TRBV10-3 combines with J gene TRBJ1-1, with a weak D call TRBD1 (6 bases). The CDR3 sequence is 14 residues long. Trimming pared 6 bases from V and 2 bases from J, leaving 13 bases between. Germline lookup yields CDR1 ENHRY and CDR2 SYGVKD. The CDR3 coding sequence is TGTGCCATCAGAAAGACAGGCGAAAACACTGAAGCTTTCTTT. As protein: CAIRKTGENTEAFF.

The chain couples TRBV6-6 to TRBJ2-1, with 13 bases aligning to TRBD2. The germline CDR1 and CDR2 sequences are MNHNY and SVGAGI (reference sequence). V trimming: 7 bases; J trimming: 5 bases; junction bases outside the gene matches: 5. CDR3 size: 15 residues. CDR3 in amino acids: CASTGTSGTHNEQFF. CDR3 nucleotides: TGTGCCAGCACCGGGACTAGCGGGACCCACAATGAGCAGTTCTTC.

The genes are TRBV29-1 and TRBJ1-2; tentatively, D is TRBD1 (5 bases). In germline, CDR1 is SQVTM, CDR2 ANQGSEA. V lost 5 bases and J lost 2, with 12 bases in between. There are 13 residues in the CDR3. The chain's CDR3 is CSVQRGTNYGYTF. DNA for the CDR3: TGCAGCGTTCAAAGGGGTACCAACTATGGCTACACCTTC.

The V call is TRBV6-6, the J call TRBJ2-2, with D unclear. The germline V gene encodes CDR1 MNHNY and CDR2 SVGAGI (reference sequence). Deletions cut 2 bases from V and 9 bases from J, with 16 bases between. The CDR3 is made up of 15 amino acids. CDR3 sequence (DNA): TGTGCCAGCAGTTACCGAAGCCTGAAGCCCCGGGAGCTGTTTTTT. Translating it yields CASSYRSLKPRELFF.

This chain links TRBV6-6 with TRBJ1-5; D might be TRBD1 (6 bases). The CDR3 runs to 15 residues. V lost 4 bases and J 6 bases, leaving 16 bases between the germline ends. CDR1 is MNHNY, CDR2 SVGAGI, per germline (reference sequence). The CDR3 DNA follows: TGTGCCAGCAGTTCCAACAGGGAGGAGAGTCAGCCCCAGCATTTT. Protein: CASSSNREESQPQHF.

The sample holds one count of this clone. The chain has TRBV7-8 and TRBJ1-5; D call uncertain. The CDR3 covers 15 residues. V was cut by 1 base and J by 6 bases, with 13 bases left in between. Germline V gives CDR1 SGHVS, CDR2 FQNEAQ. CDR3 loop: CASSLGRRPAQPQHF. In DNA, the CDR3 is TGTGCCAGCAGCTTAGGAAGGCGTCCTGCTCAGCCCCAGCATTTT.

The V call is TRBV6-5, the J call TRBJ2-1; the D gene could be TRBD1 or TRBD2 (5 bases each). The CDR3 loop spans 13 amino acids. Deletions cut 0 bases from V and 11 bases from J, with 11 bases between. The germline V gene has CDR1 MNHEY and CDR2 SVGAGI. CDR3: CASSYSEDTQQFF. As DNA, the CDR3 is TGTGCCAGCAGTTACTCGGAGGACACCCAGCAGTTCTTC.

This clone was detected only once. The chain uses TRBV18 and TRBJ2-1; the D gene is possibly TRBD2 (5 bases). Trimming stripped 1 base from V and 0 bases from J, with 7 bases between. Per the germline V gene, CDR1 is KGHSH and CDR2 is LQKENI. This CDR3 region has 15 residues. CDR3 coding DNA: TGTGCCAGCTCACCACTGGGGAGCTCCTACAATGAGCAGTTCTTC. It specifies CASSPLGSSYNEQFF. Together with reference TRBV18 and TRBJ2-1, the CDR3 gives the full variable domain: NAGVMQNPRHLVRRRGQEARLRCSPMKGHSHVYWYRQLPEEGLKFMVYLQKENIIDESGMPKERFSAEFPKEGPSILRIQQVVRGDSAAYFCASSPLGSSYNEQFFGPGTRLTVL.

The chain is built from TRBV5-1 and TRBJ2-5; 7 bases match TRBD1. This CDR3 comprises 15 residues. Germline V gene data show CDR1 as SGHRS and CDR2 as YFSETQ. V gave up 2 bases and J gave up 4 bases; unmatched junction bases: 8. CDR3 coding DNA: TGCGCCAGCAGCTTTAGTGAAGGGGGCATAGAGACCCAGTACTTC. Protein sequence: CASSFSEGGIETQYF.

V usage is TRBV28 and J usage is TRBJ2-3, with D unclear. The CDR3 consists of 11 residues. Germline V gene lookup returns CDR1 MDHEN and CDR2 SYDVKM. Trimming cost V 6 bases and J 2 bases, with 3 bases left between them. The CDR3 DNA reads as TGTGCCAGCAGGTCCACAGATACGCAGTATTTT. Its translation is CASRSTDTQYF.